The 25 T cell receptor beta chains in this list originate from one sample, sequenced in a study of cytomegalovirus exposure and HLA in healthy donors. The study ran its PCR with 60 Vbeta and 13 Jbeta primers. Measured with immunoSEQ multiplex PCR; TCRdb has only the in-frame clones, and not every one. Of approximately 270,000 clones in the sample, around 80% are singletons; the top ten hold about 0.3%. Input material: PBMCs. The receptors were gathered from a girl aged 2-10 years in good health and CMV-seronegative.

V usage is TRBV6-5 and J usage is TRBJ1-6; the match to TRBD1 covers 8 bases. There are 15 residues in the CDR3. Germline CDR1 and CDR2: MNHEY and SVGAGI. The V gene end was trimmed by 6 bases and the J gene end by 9 bases; junction bases not matched to a gene: 10. CDR3 nucleotides: TGTGCCAGCAGAGAAACGGACAGGGAAAGTTCACCCCTCCACTTT. This encodes CASRETDRESSPLHF.

Only a few counts were recorded for this clone. This chain joins TRBV13 and TRBJ2-7, with 8 bases fitting TRBD2. CDR3 length equals 15 residues. V shed 2 bases, J shed 5 bases, and the junction held 8 bases outside the gene matches. Germline assignment: CDR1 PRHDT and CDR2 FYEKMQ (reference sequence). CDR3 in DNA: TGTGCCAGCAGCTTAAGAAGCGGGAGTCTCCACGAGCAGTACTTC. This encodes CASSLRSGSLHEQYF.

This clone turned up a few times. The chain is built from TRBV5-6 and TRBJ2-1, with D maybe TRBD2 (5 bases). Trimming left V 2 bases short and J 2 bases short, with 14 bases between. Germline lookup yields CDR1 SGHDT and CDR2 YYEEEE. The CDR3 extends over 16 amino acids. CDR3 loop: CASSLLFSVPYNEQFF. The CDR3 DNA sequence: TGTGCCAGCAGCTTACTCTTTAGCGTTCCCTACAATGAGCAGTTCTTC. Full variable domain (outside the CDR3, taken from reference TRBV5-6 and TRBJ2-1): DAGVTQSPTHLIKTRGQQVTLRCSPKSGHDTVSWYQQALGQGPQFIFQYYEEEERQRGNFPDRFSGHQFPNYSSELNVNALLLGDSALYLCASSLLFSVPYNEQFFGPGTRLTVL.

The genes are TRBV6-5 and TRBJ2-1; 9 positions match TRBD2. This CDR3 spans 16 amino acids. J was trimmed by 7 bases and V by 0 bases; bases with no gene match: 7. Germline V gives CDR1 MNHEY, CDR2 SVGAGI. CDR3 nucleotide sequence: TGTGCCAGCAGTTACTCGGGCGGGGGGGCCCGGAATGAGCAGTTCTTC. Translation gives CASSYSGGGARNEQFF.

The chain combines TRBV7-6 with TRBJ2-7; 10 positions agree with TRBD2. The CDR3 is 15 amino acids. The V gene end was trimmed by 1 base and the J gene end by 5 bases; junction bases not matched to a gene: 5. Germline lookup yields CDR1 SGHVS and CDR2 FNYEAQ. The CDR3 coding sequence is TGTGCCAGCAGCTTAGTAGCGGGGGGCGTCAACGAGCAGTACTTC. Protein product: CASSLVAGGVNEQYF.

The chain carries TRBV7-2 and TRBJ2-1, with 8 bases lining up with TRBD2. CDR1 is SGHTA and CDR2 is FQGNSA in the germline V gene. This CDR3 contains 16 residues. The V gene end was trimmed by 4 bases and the J gene end by 8 bases; junction bases not matched to a gene: 13. The CDR3 DNA follows: TGTGCCAGCAGCTCCCACCCAGCGGGGGCCGGGGATGAGCAGTTCTTC. This encodes CASSSHPAGAGDEQFF.

The table lists this clone with a few counts. The chain employs TRBV28 and TRBJ1-1; D is unresolved. The CDR3 consists of 14 residues. V was clipped by 3 bases and J by 3 bases, with 11 bases between them. Germline V gives CDR1 MDHEN, CDR2 SYDVKM. The CDR3 coding sequence is TGTGCCAGCAGTTTTGAGGTGAGGTACACTGAAGCTTTCTTT. It translates to CASSFEVRYTEAFF.

The DNA for the CDR3 is TGTGCCAGTAGTCAGGGGACCAACTACGAGCAGTACTTC. Translating gives CASSQGTNYEQYF. The chain has TRBV19 and TRBJ2-7; D may be TRBD1 (6 bases). V was shortened by 5 bases and J by 3 bases, with 11 bases between the two germline ends. Germline lookup yields CDR1 LNHDA and CDR2 SQIVND (reference sequence). The CDR3 covers 13 residues.

The CDR3 reads CASSRGLAGGQGGLFF. The CDR3 region has the DNA TGTGCCAGTAGTAGGGGACTAGCGGGAGGGCAGGGTGGTCTGTTCTTC. The chain employs TRBV19 and TRBJ2-1; 16 bases fit TRBD2. V trimming: 4 bases; J trimming: 15 bases; junction bases outside the gene matches: 12. This CDR3 is built from 16 residues. CDR1 is LNHDA and CDR2 is SQIVND in the germline V gene (reference sequence). Filled out from reference TRBV19 and TRBJ2-1, the complete variable domain reads DGGITQSPKYLFRKEGQNVTLSCEQNLNHDAMYWYRQDPGQGLRLIYYSQIVNDFQKGDIAEGYSVSREKKESFPLTVTSAQKNPTAFYLCASSRGLAGGQGGLFFGPGTRLTVL.

This clone is a singleton in its sample. V usage is TRBV29-1 and J usage is TRBJ1-2, with TRBD1 as a possible D gene (5 bases). Deletions cut 7 bases from V and 5 bases from J, with 17 bases between. The CDR3 consists of 13 residues. Germline loops: CDR1 SQVTM, CDR2 ANQGSEA. For the CDR3, the DNA is TGCAGCGCGAGGGCGGGGGGAGATTATGGCTACACCTTC. Translation: CSARAGGDYGYTF.

The chain has TRBV13 and TRBJ2-7, with D possibly being TRBD2 (5 bases). The V gene lost 5 bases and the J gene lost 0 bases, with 14 bases spanning the gap. CDR1 and CDR2 (germline): PRHDT, FYEKMQ (reference sequence). The CDR3 has 15 residues. CDR3 nucleotide sequence: TGTGCCAGCAGCCGTGTAAGCGGACTCTCCTACGAGCAGTACTTC. Its translation is CASSRVSGLSYEQYF.

This chain uses TRBV9 with TRBJ2-1; 8 bases match TRBD2. The germline V gene encodes CDR1 SGDLS and CDR2 YYNGEE. This CDR3 is built from 15 residues. J was trimmed by 5 bases and V by 4 bases; bases with no gene match: 8. CDR3 residues: CASSFSGGPHNEQFF. CDR3 DNA sequence: TGTGCCAGCAGCTTCAGCGGGGGACCTCACAATGAGCAGTTCTTC.

This clone has a single count. This chain uses TRBV7-8 with TRBJ1-6; 8 positions match TRBD1. CDR3 length equals 15 residues. CDR1 and CDR2 from the germline V gene are SGHVS and FQNEAQ. Trimming took 5 bases from V and 8 from J; bases not matched to a gene: 8. This chain's CDR3 is CASSTRTGQDSPLHF. CDR3 in DNA: TGTGCCAGCAGCACCCGGACAGGGCAAGATTCACCCCTCCACTTT.

The chain links TRBV28 to TRBJ2-6; D gene uncertain. The CDR3 totals 16 residues. V was shortened by 4 bases and J by 0 bases, with 10 bases between the two germline ends. Germline lookup yields CDR1 MDHEN and CDR2 SYDVKM. This CDR3 reads CASSSSGVSGANVLTF. The CDR3 DNA is TGTGCCAGCAGTTCCTCGGGTGTCTCTGGGGCCAACGTCCTGACTTTC. Together with reference TRBV28 and TRBJ2-6, the CDR3 gives the full variable domain: DVKVTQSSRYLVKRTGEKVFLECVQDMDHENMFWYRQDPGLGLRLIYFSYDVKMKEKGDIPEGYSVSREKKERFSLILESASTNQTSMYLCASSSSGVSGANVLTFGAGSRLTVL.

The chain employs TRBV19 and TRBJ2-1; D is unresolved. Trimming left V 4 bases short and J 0 bases short, with 13 bases between. The CDR3 runs 16 residues. In germline, CDR1 is LNHDA, CDR2 SQIVND (reference sequence). CDR3 coding DNA: TGTGCCAGTAGTACGGCCTACCGGAGCTCCTACAATGAGCAGTTCTTC. Residues: CASSTAYRSSYNEQFF.

The gene calls are TRBV4-1 and TRBJ1-4; D call uncertain. Germline V gene lookup returns CDR1 MGHRA and CDR2 YSYEKL. V shed 3 bases and J shed 11 bases, with 16 bases lying between them. This CDR3 comprises 14 residues. CDR3 nucleotide sequence: TGCGCCAGCAGCCAGTACGCTTGGAGGGATAAACTGTTTTTT. Translated, it gives CASSQYAWRDKLFF.

The V gene is TRBV28, the J gene TRBJ2-5; 11 bases are shared with TRBD2. This CDR3 is 16 amino acids long. The germline V gene has CDR1 MDHEN and CDR2 SYDVKM. V shed 3 bases, J shed 3 bases, and the junction held 6 bases outside the gene matches. CDR3 region: CASSFFETSGKETQYF. In DNA form, the CDR3 reads TGTGCCAGCAGTTTCTTCGAGACTAGCGGGAAAGAGACCCAGTACTTC.

The rearrangement uses TRBV5-1 and TRBJ1-6, with TRBD1 identical over 7 bases. Germline CDR1 reads SGHRS; CDR2 reads YFSETQ. This CDR3 has 17 residues. Trimming cost V 0 bases and J 2 bases; bases outside gene matches: 5. The CDR3 protein is CASSLGRGRPYNSPLHF. DNA of the CDR3: TGCGCCAGCAGCTTGGGGAGGGGGCGCCCCTATAATTCACCCCTCCACTTT.

The chain joins TRBV7-3 to TRBJ2-1, with D perhaps matching TRBD2 (7 bases). The CDR3 loop spans 17 amino acids. Trimming took 1 base from V and 5 from J, leaving 18 bases between them. The V gene's germline CDR1 is SGHTA and CDR2 FQGTGA. The CDR3 protein is CASSLNRGPGRDNEQFF. CDR3 bases: TGTGCCAGCAGCTTAAATCGGGGGCCGGGGAGGGACAATGAGCAGTTCTTC.

The chain links TRBV7-6 to TRBJ2-1, with 14 nucleotides matching TRBD2. Germline CDR1 is SGHVS and CDR2 is FNYEAQ. V dropped 2 bases and J dropped 8; count of bases not matched to a gene: 8. The CDR3 is 17 amino acids. CDR3 bases: TGTGCCAGCAGCTTATCCCCAGAGGGACTAGCGGGAGATGAGCAGTTCTTC. This gives the protein CASSLSPEGLAGDEQFF.

Turning to this clone: A junction boundary mismatches the germline segment, possibly from a read error. This sample includes further DNA sequences coding for the same CDR3. The rearrangement joins TRBV27 to TRBJ2-7; D perhaps matches TRBD2 (5 bases). The CDR3 contains 12 residues. Per the germline V gene, CDR1 is MNHEY and CDR2 is SMNVEV (reference sequence). The CDR3 spells CASSHDWGDWYF. The DNA for the CDR3 is TGTGCCAGCAGCCATGACTGGGGAGATTGGTACTTT.

This clone has just a few counts. The chain is built from TRBV25-1 and TRBJ1-1, with unresolved D. In germline, CDR1 is MGHDK, CDR2 SYGVNS. V was cut by 4 bases and J by 5 bases, with 8 bases left in between. CDR3 length: 12 amino acids. CDR3 sequence (DNA): TGTGCCAGCAGTGCTTACGGGACTGAAGCTTTCTTT. This encodes CASSAYGTEAFF. Looking up the rest from reference TRBV25-1 and TRBJ1-1 gives the full variable domain: EADIYQTPRYLVIGTGKKITLECSQTMGHDKMYWYQQDPGMELHLIHYSYGVNSTEKGDLSSESTVSRIRTEHFPLTLESARPSHTSQYLCASSAYGTEAFFGQGTRLTVV.

The J gene is TRBJ2-2, the V gene TRBV11-1, with 8 bases lining up with TRBD1. Looked up from germline, CDR1 is SGHAT and CDR2 is FQDESV (reference sequence). This CDR3 region has 15 residues. Trimming took 4 bases from V and 5 from J; bases not matched to a gene: 6. Here the CDR3 reads CASSYRYRGTGELFF. The CDR3 DNA reads TGTGCCAGCAGCTACCGCTACAGGGGGACCGGGGAGCTGTTTTTT.

This clone was recorded only once. V is TRBV7-7 and J is TRBJ2-5, with 9 bases fitting TRBD1. Trimming cost V 3 bases and J 4 bases; bases outside gene matches: 9. This CDR3 region has 16 residues. Germline-derived CDR1 and CDR2 are SSHAT and FNYEAQ (reference sequence). CDR3: CASSFGTGGVGETQYF. The CDR3 DNA reads TGTGCCAGCAGCTTCGGAACAGGGGGCGTGGGAGAGACCCAGTACTTC.

The chain combines TRBV7-8 with TRBJ2-1, with D possibly TRBD1 on 7 matching bases. The V gene lost 1 base and the J gene lost 4 bases, with 14 bases spanning the gap. Germline V gives CDR1 SGHVS, CDR2 FQNEAQ. The CDR3 is 16 amino acids. The CDR3 sequence: CASSLGGAGGYNEQFF. CDR3 DNA: TGTGCCAGCAGCTTAGGTGGTGCAGGGGGGTACAATGAGCAGTTCTTC.